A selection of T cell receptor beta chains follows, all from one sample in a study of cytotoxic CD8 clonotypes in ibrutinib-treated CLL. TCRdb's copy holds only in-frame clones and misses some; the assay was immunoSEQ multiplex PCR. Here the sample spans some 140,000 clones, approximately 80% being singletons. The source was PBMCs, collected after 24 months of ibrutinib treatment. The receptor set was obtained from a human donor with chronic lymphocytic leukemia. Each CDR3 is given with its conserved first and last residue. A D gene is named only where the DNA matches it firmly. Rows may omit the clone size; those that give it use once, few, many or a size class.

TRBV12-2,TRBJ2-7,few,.,CASRSNRVGESYEQYF,TGTGCAAGTCGCTCAAACAGGGTAGGAGAATCCTACGAGCAGTACTTC
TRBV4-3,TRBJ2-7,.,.,CASSQDLAGLEHEQYF,TGCGCCAGCAGCCAAGATCTTGCAGGACTGGAACACGAGCAGTACTTC
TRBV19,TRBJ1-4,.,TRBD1,CASSKDRSYEKLFF,TGTGCCAGTAGTAAGGACAGGTCTTATGAAAAACTGTTTTTT
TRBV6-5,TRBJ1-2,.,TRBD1,CASSSRPGQGYGYTF,TGTGCCAGCAGTTCACGTCCGGGACAGGGGTATGGCTACACCTTC
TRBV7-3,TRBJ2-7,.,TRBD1,CASSRGTGGIGVYEQYF,TGTGCCAGCAGCCGGGGGACAGGGGGCATCGGTGTCTACGAGCAGTACTTC
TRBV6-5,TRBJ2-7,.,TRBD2,CASSYSKRGLYEQYF,TGTGCCAGCAGTTACTCGAAGCGGGGGCTCTACGAGCAGTACTTC
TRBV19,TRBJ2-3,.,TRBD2,CASSAGLAGGSSTDTQYF,TGTGCCAGTAGTGCGGGACTAGCGGGGGGGTCCAGCACAGATACGCAGTATTTT
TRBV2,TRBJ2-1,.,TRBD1,CASRNRGYSYNEQFF,TGTGCCAGCAGGAACAGGGGCTACTCCTACAATGAGCAGTTCTTC
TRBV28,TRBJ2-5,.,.,CASSFAQGPETQYF,TGTGCCAGCAGTTTTGCTCAGGGCCCAGAGACCCAGTACTTC
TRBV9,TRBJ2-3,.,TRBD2,CASSVISGGRTDTQYF,TGTGCCAGCAGCGTTATTAGCGGGGGTAGAACAGATACGCAGTATTTT
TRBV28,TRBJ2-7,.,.,CASSFSRTVSVYEQYF,TGTGCCAGCAGTTTCTCCAGGACGGTTTCGGTATACGAGCAGTACTTC
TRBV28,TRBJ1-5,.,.,CASSLRVSGNQPQHF,TGTGCCAGCAGTTTAAGGGTATCGGGCAATCAGCCCCAGCATTTT
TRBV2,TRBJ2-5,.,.,CASNLAGQETQYF,TGTGCCAGCAATTTGGCGGGGCAAGAGACCCAGTACTTC
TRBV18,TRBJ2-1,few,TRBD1,CASSPGQGIVNEQFF,TGTGCCAGCTCACCGGGACAGGGAATAGTCAATGAGCAGTTCTTC
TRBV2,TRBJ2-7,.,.,CASSELKGAYEQYF,TGTGCCAGCAGTGAATTGAAGGGTGCCTACGAGCAGTACTTC
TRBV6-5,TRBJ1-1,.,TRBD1,CASSYSRGRRPTEAFF,TGTGCCAGCAGTTACTCGAGGGGGCGCCGACCCACTGAAGCTTTCTTT
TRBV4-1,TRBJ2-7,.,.,CASSQDVGYEQYF,TGCGCCAGCAGCCAAGATGTAGGGTACGAGCAGTACTTC
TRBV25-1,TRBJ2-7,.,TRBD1,CASSEYKGQPYEQYF,TGTGCCAGCAGTGAATATAAGGGACAGCCCTACGAGCAGTACTTC
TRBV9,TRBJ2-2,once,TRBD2,CASSVAPTSGVNTGELFF,TGTGCCAGCAGCGTAGCCCCGACTAGCGGGGTAAACACCGGGGAGCTGTTTTTT
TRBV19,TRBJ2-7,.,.,CASSIGRGSSYEQYF,TGTGCCAGTAGTATAGGGAGGGGGTCGTCCTACGAGCAGTACTTC
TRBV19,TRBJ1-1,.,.,CATDGAGRMNTEAFF,TGTGCCACTGACGGCGCGGGACGGATGAACACTGAAGCTTTCTTT
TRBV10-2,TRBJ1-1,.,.,CASSVRRQNTEAFF,TGCGCCAGCAGTGTTCGCAGGCAGAACACTGAAGCTTTCTTT
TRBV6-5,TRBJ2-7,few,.,CASTLTQSSYEQYF,TGTGCCAGCACCCTCACACAGAGCTCCTACGAGCAGTACTTC